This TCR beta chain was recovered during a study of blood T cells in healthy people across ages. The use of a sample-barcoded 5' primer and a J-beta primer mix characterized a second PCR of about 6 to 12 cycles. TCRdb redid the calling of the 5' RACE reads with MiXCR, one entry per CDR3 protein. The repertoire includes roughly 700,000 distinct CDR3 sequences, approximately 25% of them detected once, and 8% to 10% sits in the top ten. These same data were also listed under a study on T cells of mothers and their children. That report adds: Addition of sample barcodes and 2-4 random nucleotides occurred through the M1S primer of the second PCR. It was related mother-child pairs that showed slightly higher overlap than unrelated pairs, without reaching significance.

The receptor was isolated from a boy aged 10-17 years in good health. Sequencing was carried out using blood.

The DNA for the CDR3 is TGTGCCAGCAGCTTAGACTCTCTAGGGGGGATCACAGATACGCAGTATTTT. This gives the protein CASSLDSLGGITDTQYF. The gene calls are TRBV7-6 and TRBJ2-3; D may be TRBD1 or TRBD2 (6 bases each). The germline V gene has CDR1 SGHVS and CDR2 FNYEAQ. The V end lost 1 base, the J end lost 2 bases, and 16 bases lay between the germline ends. The CDR3 sequence is 17 residues long.